These 9 T cell receptor beta chains were sequenced from one sample in a study of CD8 T cells in ankylosing spondylitis. Points from the study as a whole: A TCR beta motif of several highly homologous variants seemed to mark ankylosing spondylitis blood.

These receptors' targets are unknown. One entry per CDR3 protein, called by TCRdb with MiXCR from the 5' RACE reads. The sample has 500,000 to 550,000 distinct CDR3 sequences, about an eighth seen once. The sequenced sample was blood, either unsorted or a sorted T cell fraction (not recorded which). The origin of the receptors is a male donor with ankylosing spondylitis.

The chain is built from TRBV15 and TRBJ1-2; TRBD1 matches 7 bases. This CDR3 spans 17 amino acids. Germline CDR1 and CDR2: LNHNV and YYDKDF (reference sequence). V shed 3 bases, J shed 0 bases, and the junction held 10 bases outside the gene matches. This CDR3 is CATSRKTGQTTNYGYTF. CDR3 nucleotide sequence: TGTGCCACCAGCAGGAAGACAGGGCAGACAACTAACTATGGCTACACCTTC.

This clonotype was recorded once. The V call is TRBV19, the J call TRBJ1-2; 10 bases align to TRBD1. V lost 8 bases, J lost 6 bases, and 6 bases stayed unmatched. CDR1 LNHDA and CDR2 SQIVND come from the germline V gene (reference sequence). The length of the CDR3 is 13 residues. The CDR3 DNA is TGTGCCAGTGGACAGGGGGTGGGGAATGGCTACACCTTC. It yields the protein CASGQGVGNGYTF.

In this sample, this clonotype turned up many times. The CDR3 reads CASSTGGGFYEQYV. CDR3 nucleotide sequence: TGTGCCAGCAGTACTGGAGGGGGCTTCTACGAGCAGTACGTC. The chain joins TRBV12-3 or TRBV12-4 to TRBJ2-7; D may be TRBD1 (7 bases). V was trimmed by 5 bases and J by 3 bases, leaving 14 bases between them. The CDR3 totals 14 residues.

The chain combines TRBV27 with TRBJ2-5; no firm D call. Germline loops: CDR1 MNHEY, CDR2 SMNVEV (reference sequence). The CDR3 covers 13 residues. Trimming took off 2 bases at V and 2 bases at J, with 6 bases between the two ends. The CDR3 nucleotides are TGTGCCAGCAGTTTAGTGGATCAAGAGACCCAGTACTTC. Translating it yields CASSLVDQETQYF.

The chain uses TRBV20-1 and TRBJ1-1; D may be TRBD1 (5 bases). V lost 2 bases, J lost 5 bases, and 18 bases lay in between. CDR3 length: 15 amino acids. CDR1 DFQATT and CDR2 SNEGSKA come from the germline V gene (reference sequence). Here the CDR3 DNA reads TGCAGTGCTAGACCAAGGGACCGGGGAAGTACTGAAGCTTTCTTT. Its protein product is CSARPRDRGSTEAFF.

This clonotype was seen ten or more times. The chain is built from TRBV7-8 and TRBJ2-1; D call uncertain. The CDR3 sequence is 15 residues long. V was pared by 1 base and J by 2 bases, with 9 bases between. Germline V lookup: CDR1 SGHVS, CDR2 FQNEAQ. The CDR3 sequence is CASSLVGVTYNEQFF. CDR3 bases: TGTGCCAGCAGCTTAGTGGGTGTTACCTACAATGAGCAGTTCTTC.

This clonotype appeared many times. The J gene is TRBJ1-2, the V gene TRBV20-1, with 9 bases fitting TRBD1. The CDR3 has 13 residues. With 1 base clipped from V and 3 bases from J, the junction kept 0 bases outside the gene matches. Per the germline V gene, CDR1 is DFQATT and CDR2 is SNEGSKA (reference sequence). CDR3 bases: TGCAGTGCTAGAGGGGACAGGGACTATGGCTACACCTTC. Protein sequence: CSARGDRDYGYTF.

The sample holds a few counts of this clonotype. V gene TRBV11-2 combines with J gene TRBJ2-3; TRBD2 might be the D (6 bases). The CDR3 spans 16 residues. V lost 0 bases and J 1 base, leaving 11 bases between the germline ends. The germline V gene has CDR1 SGHAT and CDR2 FQNNGV. CDR3: CASSLDRSSGTDTQYF. The CDR3 DNA reads TGTGCCAGCAGCTTAGATAGGTCTAGCGGCACAGATACGCAGTATTTT.

This clonotype was found many times. The rearrangement joins TRBV5-6 to TRBJ2-1; 10 bases agree with TRBD2. Germline trimming cut 2 bases from V and 8 bases from J; bases unmatched to any gene: 7. The CDR3 totals 15 residues. Germline CDR1 reads SGHDT; CDR2 reads YYEEEE. The CDR3 loop reads CASSLSGRGTYEQFF. The CDR3 DNA is TGTGCCAGCAGCTTAAGCGGGAGGGGAACATATGAGCAGTTCTTC.